Listed below are T cell receptor beta chains from one sample, sequenced in a study of blood T cells in healthy people across ages. MiXCR, run by TCRdb on the 5' RACE reads, gives a single entry per CDR3 protein. The table records some 1.5 million distinct CDR3 sequences, approximately 28% of them present only once. Input material: blood. These receptors were collected from a woman aged 25 to 39 in good health. Each CDR3 is given with its conserved first and last residue. D genes are given only for firm matches. The size of a clone is reported for some rows only, either as once, few or many, or as a class for expanded clones.

abundance: -
v_gene: TRBV18
d_gene: -
j_gene: TRBJ2-3
CDR3nt: TGTGCCAGCTCATCGACAGGTTTAAGTACTAGCACAGATACGCAGTATTTT
CDR3aa: CASSSTGLSTSTDTQYF

abundance: -
v_gene: TRBV3-1
d_gene: -
j_gene: TRBJ2-5
CDR3nt: TGTGCCAGCAGCCAGCAGGGCGTGGGGACCCAGTACTTC
CDR3aa: CASSQQGVGTQYF

abundance: few
v_gene: TRBV20-1
d_gene: TRBD2
j_gene: TRBJ2-1
CDR3nt: TGCAGTGCTATGAGGAGCGGGGGGCCAGCCAATGACAATGAGCAGTTCTTC
CDR3aa: CSAMRSGGPANDNEQFF

abundance: few
v_gene: TRBV20-1
d_gene: -
j_gene: TRBJ2-5
CDR3nt: TGCAGTGCTAGCCCGGCGGGGCAAGAGCAGTACTTC
CDR3aa: CSASPAGQEQYF

abundance: -
v_gene: TRBV29-1
d_gene: TRBD1
j_gene: TRBJ1-2
CDR3nt: TGCAGCGTTGAGACCCGGGACAGGGGCGCCTACACCTTC
CDR3aa: CSVETRDRGAYTF

abundance: few
v_gene: TRBV24-1
d_gene: -
j_gene: TRBJ2-1
CDR3nt: TGTGCCACCAGTGTCGCCGGGGCCGGTAACAATGAGCAGTTCTTC
CDR3aa: CATSVAGAGNNEQFF

abundance: many
v_gene: TRBV7-9
d_gene: TRBD2
j_gene: TRBJ2-7
CDR3nt: TGTGCCAGCAGCTTAGCGGTAACTAGCGGGGTTTACGAGCAGTACTTC
CDR3aa: CASSLAVTSGVYEQYF

abundance: -
v_gene: TRBV30
d_gene: -
j_gene: TRBJ2-7
CDR3nt: TGTGCCTGGAGTGTGCCGGTGCTAGTTACCTACGAGCAGTACTTC
CDR3aa: CAWSVPVLVTYEQYF

abundance: -
v_gene: TRBV7-2
d_gene: TRBD2
j_gene: TRBJ2-3
CDR3nt: TGTGCCAGCAGCTATACTAGCGGGGGGGCCCGTGGCACAGATACGCAGTATTTT
CDR3aa: CASSYTSGGARGTDTQYF

abundance: -
v_gene: TRBV7-6
d_gene: -
j_gene: TRBJ2-5
CDR3nt: TGTGCCAGCAGCTACGGCCTGGTGGAGACCCAGTACTTC
CDR3aa: CASSYGLVETQYF

abundance: -
v_gene: TRBV7-6
d_gene: -
j_gene: TRBJ2-7
CDR3nt: TGTACCAGCAGCTTAGTAGTGCAGGGGCTGGGTGAGCAGTACTTC
CDR3aa: CTSSLVVQGLGEQYF

abundance: -
v_gene: TRBV30
d_gene: -
j_gene: TRBJ1-1
CDR3nt: TGTGCCTGGAGTGCCGTACACCTGAACACTGAAGCTTTCTTT
CDR3aa: CAWSAVHLNTEAFF

abundance: -
v_gene: TRBV5-1
d_gene: -
j_gene: TRBJ2-1
CDR3nt: TGCGCCAGCAGCTTGGGACAGGAGGGGTTAGGCTATGAGCAGTTCTTC
CDR3aa: CASSLGQEGLGYEQFF

abundance: -
v_gene: TRBV28
d_gene: -
j_gene: TRBJ2-4
CDR3nt: TGTGCCAGCACTCTGGGGGACACGCTAGCCAAAAACATTCAGTACTTC
CDR3aa: CASTLGDTLAKNIQYF

abundance: -
v_gene: TRBV12-3/TRBV12-4
d_gene: -
j_gene: TRBJ2-6
CDR3nt: TGTGCCAGCAGATCCCAGGGGCCTGCGGGTGGGGCCAACGTCCTGACTTTC
CDR3aa: CASRSQGPAGGANVLTF

abundance: few
v_gene: TRBV9
d_gene: -
j_gene: TRBJ1-2
CDR3nt: TGTGCCAGCAGCGTAGCTACGTTGGGGGAAACCTATGGCTACACCTTC
CDR3aa: CASSVATLGETYGYTF

abundance: -
v_gene: TRBV5-1
d_gene: -
j_gene: TRBJ2-2
CDR3nt: TGCGCCAGCAGCGTGGACAGCGTGACCACCGGGGAGCTGTTTTTT
CDR3aa: CASSVDSVTTGELFF

abundance: -
v_gene: TRBV4-1
d_gene: -
j_gene: TRBJ2-1
CDR3nt: TGCGCCAGCAGCCAAGATCGGCAGGTCAACTACAATGAGCAGTTCTTC
CDR3aa: CASSQDRQVNYNEQFF

abundance: once
v_gene: TRBV24-1
d_gene: -
j_gene: TRBJ2-3
CDR3nt: TGTGCCACCAGTGATACTAGTCCAGATACGCAGTATTTT
CDR3aa: CATSDTSPDTQYF

abundance: few
v_gene: TRBV5-1
d_gene: TRBD1
j_gene: TRBJ1-1
CDR3nt: TGCGCCAGCAGCTTGAATGGGCAGGGGGCGTCCACTGAAGCTTTCTTT
CDR3aa: CASSLNGQGASTEAFF

abundance: few
v_gene: TRBV5-8
d_gene: -
j_gene: TRBJ1-2
CDR3nt: TGTGCCAGCAGCCCGGGGAGCGCTAACTATGGCTACACCTTC
CDR3aa: CASSPGSANYGYTF

abundance: few
v_gene: TRBV5-1
d_gene: TRBD1
j_gene: TRBJ2-1
CDR3nt: TGCGCCAGCAGCTTGGGGGGACAGGGTCGGGGTGAGCAGTTCTTC
CDR3aa: CASSLGGQGRGEQFF

abundance: -
v_gene: TRBV2
d_gene: TRBD1
j_gene: TRBJ2-3
CDR3nt: TGTGCCGGATCGGGACAGGGGGCAGATACGCAGTATTTT
CDR3aa: CAGSGQGADTQYF

abundance: few
v_gene: TRBV29-1
d_gene: -
j_gene: TRBJ1-1
CDR3nt: TGCAGCGTTGAATGGGGGACTATGGGTGAAGCTTTCTTT
CDR3aa: CSVEWGTMGEAFF

abundance: -
v_gene: TRBV20-1
d_gene: TRBD1
j_gene: TRBJ1-2
CDR3nt: TGCAGTGCCGGGGAGGGGGCGAATGGCTACGCCTTC
CDR3aa: CSAGEGANGYAF

abundance: many
v_gene: TRBV12-3/TRBV12-4
d_gene: TRBD1
j_gene: TRBJ2-7
CDR3nt: TGTGCCAGCAGCGGGACAGGATACTACGAGCAGTACTTC
CDR3aa: CASSGTGYYEQYF